In its sample, the clone carrying this T cell receptor (beta chain) was seen many times. Time point reported: pre-sensitization, week 0. Indicated treatment: therapeutic diphenylcyclopropenone sensitization with weekly scalp DPC. Total RNA was extracted from unfractionated whole blood. This record belongs to a study of human T cells and chemical hapten exposure. Each CDR3 protein is one row after TCRdb ran MiXCR on the RACE reads. The sample consists of some 400,000 distinct CDR3 sequences, more than 4.5% of them appearing once. The sample in question was whole blood, obtained in connection with sensitization to the hapten diphenylcyclopropenone (DPC). The receptor's source is a woman in her fifties or sixties with alopecia areata. Some clones in this sample may be carry-over from other donors' samples.

CDR3 in amino acids: CASSPPGLAGGSGNEQFF. CDR3 DNA: TGTGCCAGCTCACCACCGGGACTAGCGGGAGGATCGGGCAATGAGCAGTTCTTC. The gene calls are TRBV18 and TRBJ2-1; 15 nucleotides match TRBD2. Unmatched junction bases numbered 6, after V lost 0 bases and J lost 6 bases. This CDR3 is built from 18 residues. Germline CDR1 reads KGHSH; CDR2 reads LQKENI. Supplemented by reference TRBV18 and TRBJ2-1, the full variable domain reads NAGVMQNPRHLVRRRGQEARLRCSPMKGHSHVYWYRQLPEEGLKFMVYLQKENIIDESGMPKERFSAEFPKEGPSILRIQQVVRGDSAAYFCASSPPGLAGGSGNEQFFGPGTRLTVL.